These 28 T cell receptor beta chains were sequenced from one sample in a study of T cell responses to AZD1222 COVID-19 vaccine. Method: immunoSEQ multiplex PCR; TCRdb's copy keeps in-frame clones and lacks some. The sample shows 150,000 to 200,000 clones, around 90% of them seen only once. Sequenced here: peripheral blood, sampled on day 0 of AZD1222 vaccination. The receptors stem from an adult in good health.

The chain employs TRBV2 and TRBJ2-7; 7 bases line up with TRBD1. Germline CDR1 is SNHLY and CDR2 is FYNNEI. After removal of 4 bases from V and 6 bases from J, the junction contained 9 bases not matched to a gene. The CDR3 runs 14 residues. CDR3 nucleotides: TGTGCCAGCAGTGCCCAGGGGGTCTCGGCCGAGCAGTACTTC. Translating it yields CASSAQGVSAEQYF.

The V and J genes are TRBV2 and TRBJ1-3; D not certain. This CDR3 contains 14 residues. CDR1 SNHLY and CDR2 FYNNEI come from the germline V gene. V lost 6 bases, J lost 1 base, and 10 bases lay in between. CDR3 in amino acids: CASSYALSGNTIYF. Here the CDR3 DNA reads TGTGCCAGCAGCTATGCCCTTTCTGGAAACACCATATATTTT.

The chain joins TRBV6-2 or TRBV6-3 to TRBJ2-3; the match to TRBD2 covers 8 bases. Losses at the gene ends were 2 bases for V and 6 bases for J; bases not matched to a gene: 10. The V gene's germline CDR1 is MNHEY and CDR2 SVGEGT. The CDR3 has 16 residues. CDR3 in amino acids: CASSYGSGIDMDTQYF. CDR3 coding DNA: TGTGCCAGCAGTTACGGTAGCGGGATCGATATGGATACGCAGTATTTT.

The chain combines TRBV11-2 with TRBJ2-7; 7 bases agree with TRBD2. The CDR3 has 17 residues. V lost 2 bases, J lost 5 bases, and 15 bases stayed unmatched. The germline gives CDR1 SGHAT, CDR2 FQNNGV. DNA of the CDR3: TGTGCCAGCAGCTTAAACGGGGTAGCGGGTCCTCAGGACGAGCAGTACTTC. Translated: CASSLNGVAGPQDEQYF.

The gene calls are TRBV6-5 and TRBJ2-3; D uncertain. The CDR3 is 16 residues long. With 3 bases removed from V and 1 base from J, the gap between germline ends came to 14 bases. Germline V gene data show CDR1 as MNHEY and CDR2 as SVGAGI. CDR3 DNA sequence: TGTGCCAGCAGTTATGAAGGGCCCCGGGGCACAGATACGCAGTATTTT. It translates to CASSYEGPRGTDTQYF.

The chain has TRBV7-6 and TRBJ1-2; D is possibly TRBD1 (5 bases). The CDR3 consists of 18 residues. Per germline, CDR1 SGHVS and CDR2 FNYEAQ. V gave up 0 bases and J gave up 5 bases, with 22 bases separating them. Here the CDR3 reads CASSLADGLQGLRYGYTF. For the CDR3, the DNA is TGTGCCAGCAGCTTAGCGGATGGGCTGCAGGGCCTAAGGTATGGCTACACCTTC. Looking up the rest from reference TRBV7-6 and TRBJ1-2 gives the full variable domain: GAGVSQSPRYKVTKRGQDVALRCDPISGHVSLYWYRQALGQGPEFLTYFNYEAQQDKSGLPNDRFSAERPEGSISTLTIQRTEQRDSAMYRCASSLADGLQGLRYGYTFGSGTRLTVV.

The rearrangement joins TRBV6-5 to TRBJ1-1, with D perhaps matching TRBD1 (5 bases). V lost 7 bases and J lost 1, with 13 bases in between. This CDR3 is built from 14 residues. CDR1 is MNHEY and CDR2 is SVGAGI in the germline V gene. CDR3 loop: CASIPRDQNTEAFF. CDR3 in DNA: TGTGCCAGCATCCCCAGGGACCAGAACACTGAAGCTTTCTTT.

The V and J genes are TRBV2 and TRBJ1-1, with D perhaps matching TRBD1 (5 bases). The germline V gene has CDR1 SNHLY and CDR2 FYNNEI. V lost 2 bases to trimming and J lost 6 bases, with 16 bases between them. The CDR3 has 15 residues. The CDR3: CASSEIDEGIAEAFF. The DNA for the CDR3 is TGTGCCAGCAGTGAAATAGATGAGGGGATCGCTGAAGCTTTCTTT.

CDR3: CASSLKVSGRAHEQFF. The CDR3 bases are TGTGCCAGCAGCCTCAAAGTTAGCGGGAGGGCCCATGAGCAGTTCTTC. The chain employs TRBV7-8 and TRBJ2-1; 11 nucleotides align to TRBD2. With 5 bases clipped from V and 8 bases from J, the junction kept 11 bases outside the gene matches. The CDR3 has 16 residues. Germline V gene sequence: CDR1 SGHVS, CDR2 FQNEAQ. Full variable domain (remainder filled in from reference TRBV7-8 and TRBJ2-1): GAGVSQSPRYKVAKRGQDVALRCDPISGHVSLFWYQQALGQGPEFLTYFQNEAQLDKSGLPSDRFFAERPEGSVSTLKIQRTQQEDSAVYLCASSLKVSGRAHEQFFGPGTRLTVL.

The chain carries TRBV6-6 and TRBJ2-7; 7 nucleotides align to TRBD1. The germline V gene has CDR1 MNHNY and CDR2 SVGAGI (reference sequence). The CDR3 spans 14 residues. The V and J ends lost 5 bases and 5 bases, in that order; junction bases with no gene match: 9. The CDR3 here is CASSARQGFDEQYF. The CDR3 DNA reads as TGTGCCAGCAGTGCAAGACAGGGTTTCGACGAGCAGTACTTC.

The CDR3 reads CAWRGQGVPNTEAFF. The DNA for the CDR3 is TGTGCCTGGAGAGGACAGGGTGTTCCGAACACTGAAGCTTTCTTT. This chain joins TRBV30 and TRBJ1-1; 8 nucleotides agree with TRBD1. With 3 bases clipped from V and 1 base from J, the junction kept 7 bases outside the gene matches. Germline lookup yields CDR1 GTSNPN and CDR2 SVGIG (reference sequence). CDR3 length: 15 amino acids.

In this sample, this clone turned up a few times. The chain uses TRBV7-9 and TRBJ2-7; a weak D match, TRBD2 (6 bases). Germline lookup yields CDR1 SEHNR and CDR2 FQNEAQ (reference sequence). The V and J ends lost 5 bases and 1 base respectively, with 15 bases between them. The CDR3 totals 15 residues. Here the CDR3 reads CASSVLGGASYEQYF. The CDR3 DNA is TGTGCCAGCAGCGTCTTGGGAGGCGCGTCCTACGAGCAGTACTTC. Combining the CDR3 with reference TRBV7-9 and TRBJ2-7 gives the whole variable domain DTGVSQNPRHKITKRGQNVTFRCDPISEHNRLYWYRQTLGQGPEFLTYFQNEAQLEKSRLLSDRFSAERPKGSFSTLEIQRTEQGDSAMYLCASSVLGGASYEQYFGPGTRLTVT.

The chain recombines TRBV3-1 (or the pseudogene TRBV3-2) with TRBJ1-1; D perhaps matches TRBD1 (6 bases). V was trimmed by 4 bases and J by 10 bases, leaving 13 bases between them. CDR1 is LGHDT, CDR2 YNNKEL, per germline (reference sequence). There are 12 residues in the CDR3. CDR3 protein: CASSPGGAGAFF. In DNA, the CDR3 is TGTGCCAGCAGCCCGGGGGGGGCGGGAGCTTTCTTT.

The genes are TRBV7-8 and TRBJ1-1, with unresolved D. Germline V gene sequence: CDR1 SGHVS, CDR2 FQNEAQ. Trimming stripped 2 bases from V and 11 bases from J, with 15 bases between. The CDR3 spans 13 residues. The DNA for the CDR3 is TGTGCCAGCAGCTTATTGGATTGGGGTACGGCTTTCTTT. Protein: CASSLLDWGTAFF.

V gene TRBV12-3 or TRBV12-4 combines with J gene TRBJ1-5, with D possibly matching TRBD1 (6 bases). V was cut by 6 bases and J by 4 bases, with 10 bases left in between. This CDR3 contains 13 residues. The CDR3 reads CASSDRSNQPQHF. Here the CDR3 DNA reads TGTGCCAGCAGCGACAGGTCAAATCAGCCCCAGCATTTT.

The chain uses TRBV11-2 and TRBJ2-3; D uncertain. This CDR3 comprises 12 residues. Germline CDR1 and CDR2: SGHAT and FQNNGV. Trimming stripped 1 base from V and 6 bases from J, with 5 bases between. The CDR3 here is CASSLGGDTQYF. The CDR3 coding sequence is TGTGCCAGCAGCTTAGGTGGGGATACGCAGTATTTT.

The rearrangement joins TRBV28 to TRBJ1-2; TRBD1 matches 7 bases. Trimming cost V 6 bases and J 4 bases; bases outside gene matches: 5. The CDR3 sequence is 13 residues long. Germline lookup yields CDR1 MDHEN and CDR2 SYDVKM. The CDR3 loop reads CASSAGQVYGYTF. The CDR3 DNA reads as TGTGCCAGCAGCGCCGGACAGGTCTATGGCTACACCTTC.

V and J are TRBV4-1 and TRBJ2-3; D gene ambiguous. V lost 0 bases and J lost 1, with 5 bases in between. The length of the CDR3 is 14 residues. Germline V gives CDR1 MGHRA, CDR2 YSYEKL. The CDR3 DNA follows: TGCGCCAGCAGCCAAGAAAGGGGCACAGATACGCAGTATTTT. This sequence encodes CASSQERGTDTQYF.

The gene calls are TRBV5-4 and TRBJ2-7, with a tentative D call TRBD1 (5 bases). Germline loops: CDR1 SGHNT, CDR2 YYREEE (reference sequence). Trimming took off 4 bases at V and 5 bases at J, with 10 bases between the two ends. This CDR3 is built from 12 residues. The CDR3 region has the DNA TGTGCCAGCAGCCCCGGCAGGGACGAGCAGTACTTC. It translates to CASSPGRDEQYF. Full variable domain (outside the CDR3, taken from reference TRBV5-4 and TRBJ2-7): ETGVTQSPTHLIKTRGQQVTLRCSSQSGHNTVSWYQQALGQGPQFIFQYYREEENGRGNFPPRFSGLQFPNYSSELNVNALELDDSALYLCASSPGRDEQYFGPGTRLTVT.

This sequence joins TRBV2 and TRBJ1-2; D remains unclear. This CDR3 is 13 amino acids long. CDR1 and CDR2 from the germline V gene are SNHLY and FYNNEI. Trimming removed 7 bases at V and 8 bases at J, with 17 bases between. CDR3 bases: TGTGCCAGCACCGTCCAACGGGGTCTCGGCTACACCTTC. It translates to CASTVQRGLGYTF.

This CDR3 is CASRPPGGVYEQYF. The CDR3 bases are TGTGCCAGCAGACCCCCCGGGGGGGTCTACGAGCAGTACTTC. V and J are TRBV28 and TRBJ2-7; 8 positions agree with TRBD2. This CDR3 region has 14 residues. Germline V CDR1 and CDR2: MDHEN, SYDVKM. V lost 6 bases, J lost 3 bases, and 7 bases stayed unmatched.

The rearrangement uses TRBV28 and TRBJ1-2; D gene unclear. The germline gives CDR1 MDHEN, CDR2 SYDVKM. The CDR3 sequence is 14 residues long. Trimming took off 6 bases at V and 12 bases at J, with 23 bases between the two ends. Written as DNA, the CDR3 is TGTGCCAGCAGCCGGGAAGTTGACGGGCGAGGAAACACCTTC. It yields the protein CASSREVDGRGNTF.

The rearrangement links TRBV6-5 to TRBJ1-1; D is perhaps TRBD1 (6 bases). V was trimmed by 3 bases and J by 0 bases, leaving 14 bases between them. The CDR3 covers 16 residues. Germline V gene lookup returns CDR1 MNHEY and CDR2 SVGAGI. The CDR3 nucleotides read TGTGCCAGCAGTTATTTCACGACAGGAATGAACACTGAAGCTTTCTTT. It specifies CASSYFTTGMNTEAFF.

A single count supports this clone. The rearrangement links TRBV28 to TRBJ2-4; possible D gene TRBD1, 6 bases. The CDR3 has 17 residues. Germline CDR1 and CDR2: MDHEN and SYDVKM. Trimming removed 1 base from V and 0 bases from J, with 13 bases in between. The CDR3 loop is CASSLSSGQLAKNIQYF. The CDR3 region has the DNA TGTGCCAGCAGTTTATCATCGGGACAACTAGCCAAAAACATTCAGTACTTC.

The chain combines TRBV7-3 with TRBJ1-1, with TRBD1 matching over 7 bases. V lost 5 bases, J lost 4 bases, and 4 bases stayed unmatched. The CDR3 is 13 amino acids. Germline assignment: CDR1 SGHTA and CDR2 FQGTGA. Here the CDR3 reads CASSAQGGTEAFF. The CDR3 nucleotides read TGTGCCAGCAGCGCCCAGGGGGGCACTGAAGCTTTCTTT.

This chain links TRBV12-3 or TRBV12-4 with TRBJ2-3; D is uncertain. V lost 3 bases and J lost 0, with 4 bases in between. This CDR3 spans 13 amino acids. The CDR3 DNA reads TGTGCCAGCAGTTTCGATAGCACAGATACGCAGTATTTT. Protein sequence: CASSFDSTDTQYF.

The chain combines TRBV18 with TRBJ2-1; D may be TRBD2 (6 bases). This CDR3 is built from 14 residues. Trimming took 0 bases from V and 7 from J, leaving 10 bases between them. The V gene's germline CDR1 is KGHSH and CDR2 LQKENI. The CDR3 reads CASSPPEGRNEQFF. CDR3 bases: TGTGCCAGCTCACCACCGGAGGGCCGGAATGAGCAGTTCTTC.

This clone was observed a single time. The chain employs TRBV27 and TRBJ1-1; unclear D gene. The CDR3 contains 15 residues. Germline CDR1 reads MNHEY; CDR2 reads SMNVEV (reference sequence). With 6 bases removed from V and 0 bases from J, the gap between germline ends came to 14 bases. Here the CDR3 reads CASSLSKTVNTEAFF. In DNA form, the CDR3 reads TGTGCCAGCAGCCTAAGTAAAACTGTGAACACTGAAGCTTTCTTT.